These 9 T cell receptor beta chains came from one sample sequenced in a study of T-cell memory formation after mild COVID-19. TCRdb called the 5' RACE reads again in MiXCR, with one record for every CDR3 protein. The table has 350,000 or so distinct CDR3 sequences, approximately 13% seen once. The sample was PBMCs or a T cell subset sorted from them (not recorded which). The receptors shown here come from a man younger than 35 who had mild COVID-19 (a few samples of this study predate the infection). Cell type and time point are not known.

This clonotype was seen a few times. This chain uses TRBV5-1 with TRBJ2-7; no reliable D call. The V gene lost 4 bases and the J gene lost 0 bases, with 8 bases spanning the gap. The CDR3 is 13 residues long. Germline lookup yields CDR1 SGHRS and CDR2 YFSETQ. The CDR3 spells CASSPTDSYEQYF. The CDR3 DNA reads TGCGCCAGCAGCCCGACGGACTCCTACGAGCAGTACTTC.

The J gene is TRBJ2-5, the V gene TRBV21-1; TRBD1, as called in the table, went unchecked against the DNA. TRBV21-1 represents a pseudogene. The CDR3 has 15 amino acids. The CDR3 DNA reads TGTGCCAGCCGTATTCCAGGGGACCCCCAAGAGACCCAGTACTTC. It is translated as CASRIPGDPQETQYF.

In this sample, this clonotype turned up a few times. This sequence joins TRBV7-2 and TRBJ2-3; TRBD2 matches 10 bases. The CDR3 has 15 residues. From germline, CDR1 is SGHTA and CDR2 FQGNSA. With V trimmed by 4 bases and J by 4 bases, 5 bases remained unmatched. The CDR3 loop reads CASSSLAGVPDTQYF. Written as DNA, the CDR3 is TGTGCCAGCAGCTCGCTAGCGGGGGTCCCAGATACGCAGTATTTT.

The chain employs TRBV7-8 and TRBJ2-7; D may be TRBD1 or TRBD2 (5 bases each). Germline V gives CDR1 SGHVS, CDR2 FQNEAQ. The CDR3 is 14 residues long. Between the trimmed V and J ends, which lost 1 base and 5 bases, there was a span of 12 bases. This chain's CDR3 is CASSLEGQGDEQYF. The CDR3 DNA reads TGTGCCAGCAGCTTAGAGGGGCAGGGAGACGAGCAGTACTTC.

This clonotype has a handful of counts. The CDR3 sequence: CASSLGTSGSGTQYF. CDR3 nucleotide sequence: TGTGCCAGCAGCTTAGGGACTAGCGGTTCTGGGACCCAGTACTTC. The V and J genes are TRBV7-9 and TRBJ2-5; TRBD2 aligns across 10 bases. Per germline, CDR1 SEHNR and CDR2 FQNEAQ (reference sequence). V gave up 1 base and J gave up 7 bases; unmatched junction bases: 6. CDR3 length equals 15 residues.

This clonotype was recorded a few times. This chain connects TRBV9 to TRBJ2-5; 8 positions agree with TRBD1. The germline V gene has CDR1 SGDLS and CDR2 YYNGEE. With 4 bases clipped from V and 5 bases from J, the junction kept 4 bases outside the gene matches. The length of the CDR3 is 13 residues. CDR3 DNA: TGTGCCAGCAGCTACCGGACAGGGGAGACCCAGTACTTC. This gives the protein CASSYRTGETQYF.

The chain joins TRBV18 to TRBJ1-1; a weak D match, TRBD1 (5 bases). CDR3 length equals 12 residues. Germline V gene lookup returns CDR1 KGHSH and CDR2 LQKENI. V was shortened by 2 bases and J by 5 bases, with 6 bases between the two germline ends. Here the CDR3 DNA reads TGTGCCAGCTCACCAGACAGAACTGAAGCTTTCTTT. Its translation: CASSPDRTEAFF.

This clonotype was found a few times. This chain uses TRBV5-1 with TRBJ2-3; TRBD2 matches at 13 bases. After removal of 4 bases from V and 5 bases from J, the junction contained 7 bases not matched to a gene. This CDR3 has 16 amino acids. Germline CDR1 reads SGHRS; CDR2 reads YFSETQ. The CDR3 DNA reads TGCGCCAGCAGCACGGGACTAGCGGGACTTGGAGATACGCAGTATTTT. This gives the protein CASSTGLAGLGDTQYF. Using reference TRBV5-1 and TRBJ2-3 for the parts outside the CDR3, the full variable domain is KAGVTQTPRYLIKTRGQQVTLSCSPISGHRSVSWYQQTPGQGLQFLFEYFSETQRNKGNFPGRFSGRQFSNSRSEMNVSTLELGDSALYLCASSTGLAGLGDTQYFGPGTRLTVL.

This clonotype was counted a few times. The rearrangement links TRBV25-1 to TRBJ2-1; 8 bases match TRBD1. V shed 3 bases, J shed 8 bases, and the junction held 9 bases outside the gene matches. The CDR3 runs to 15 residues. The germline gives CDR1 MGHDK, CDR2 SYGVNS. CDR3 region: CASSEGPATGDEQFF. For the CDR3, the DNA is TGTGCCAGCAGTGAGGGGCCGGCGACAGGGGATGAGCAGTTCTTC. The full variable domain, its missing parts supplied by reference TRBV25-1 and TRBJ2-1, is EADIYQTPRYLVIGTGKKITLECSQTMGHDKMYWYQQDPGMELHLIHYSYGVNSTEKGDLSSESTVSRIRTEHFPLTLESARPSHTSQYLCASSEGPATGDEQFFGPGTRLTVL.